One sample yielded the 10 T cell receptor beta chains listed below, sequenced in a study of beta chain features in type 1 diabetes. Expressed TCRB transcripts were sequenced because the entire RNA isolate underwent reverse transcription. Measured with immunoSEQ multiplex PCR; TCRdb has only the in-frame clones, and not every one. The top ten hold 2.3% of the sample, which has approximately 150,000 clones, approximately 9.1% seen once. The sample comprised central memory CD4+ T cells from blood. These receptors were taken from a woman aged 18-29 years in good health.

This clone was seen a handful of times. V is TRBV10-3 and J is TRBJ1-2, with TRBD1 matching 9 bases. The CDR3 runs 15 residues. CDR1 ENHRY and CDR2 SYGVKD come from the germline V gene. J lost 2 bases, V lost 5 bases, and 6 bases had no gene match. The CDR3 region has the DNA TGTGCCATCAGTCAACCGGGACAGGGAAACTATGGCTACACCTTC. Amino acids: CAISQPGQGNYGYTF.

The table lists this clone with a few counts. The chain has TRBV5-1 and TRBJ2-7; 7 bases are a match to TRBD1. The CDR3 spans 13 residues. V gave up 5 bases and J gave up 5 bases; unmatched junction bases: 7. The V gene's germline CDR1 is SGHRS and CDR2 YFSETQ. The CDR3 here is CASSRNRGDEQYF. The CDR3 coding sequence is TGCGCCAGCAGTCGGAACAGGGGTGACGAGCAGTACTTC.

Only a few counts were recorded for this clone. V usage is TRBV5-6 and J usage is TRBJ2-6, with D perhaps TRBD2 (5 bases). Per germline, CDR1 SGHDT and CDR2 YYEEEE. Deletions cut 0 bases from V and 4 bases from J, with 8 bases between. This CDR3 is 15 amino acids long. The CDR3 DNA follows: TGTGCCAGCAGCTTGGGAGGGTCGGGGGCCAACGTCCTGACTTTC. Its translation is CASSLGGSGANVLTF.

This clone turned up a few times. The chain is built from TRBV6-5 and TRBJ2-7; maybe TRBD2 (6 bases). V shed 5 bases and J shed 6 bases, with 14 bases lying between them. Germline V gene data show CDR1 as MNHEY and CDR2 as SVGAGI. The CDR3 has 13 amino acids. CDR3 in DNA: TGTGCCAGCAGTGGGAGGCCGGGTCTCGAGCAGTACTTC. Amino acid sequence: CASSGRPGLEQYF.

CDR3 sequence reads: CATSRDRLGQISYEQYF. The DNA for the CDR3 is TGTGCCACCAGCAGAGATAGGTTGGGACAGATCTCCTACGAGCAGTACTTC. The chain combines TRBV15 with TRBJ2-7, with 7 bases identical to TRBD1. Germline CDR1 and CDR2: LNHNV and YYDKDF (reference sequence). With V trimmed by 0 bases and J by 0 bases, 8 bases remained unmatched. The CDR3 has 17 residues.

This clone has just a few counts. The chain carries TRBV7-2 and TRBJ1-2; 7 nucleotides agree with TRBD1. The germline CDR1 and CDR2 sequences are SGHTA and FQGNSA. The CDR3 contains 14 residues. Trimming at V came to 5 bases and at J to 4 bases, leaving 7 bases not matched to a gene. CDR3 protein: CASSATGQGYGYTF. The CDR3 DNA is TGTGCCAGCAGCGCGACAGGGCAGGGCTATGGCTACACCTTC.

This clone appeared a few times. The CDR3 bases are TGTGCCAGCTCAGAGGGAAGCAATCAGCCCCAGCATTTT. Encoded protein: CASSEGSNQPQHF. This sequence joins TRBV10-3 and TRBJ1-5; D call uncertain. Germline-derived CDR1 and CDR2 are ENHRY and SYGVKD. The CDR3 covers 13 residues. V shed 10 bases and J shed 1 base, with 11 bases lying between them.

This clone was counted a few times. The chain links TRBV5-4 to TRBJ2-1, with unresolved D. Germline CDR1 SGHNT, CDR2 YYREEE (reference sequence). The CDR3 runs to 16 residues. V was pared by 3 bases and J by 2 bases, with 15 bases between. The CDR3 DNA sequence: TGTGCCAGCAGCTCGAGAGCGAAGATGACCTACAATGAGCAGTTCTTC. Protein product: CASSSRAKMTYNEQFF.

This chain uses TRBV19 with TRBJ2-6; 8 bases agree with TRBD1. Trimming took 4 bases from V and 4 from J; bases not matched to a gene: 6. Per the germline V gene, CDR1 is LNHDA and CDR2 is SQIVND (reference sequence). The CDR3 covers 16 residues. This CDR3 reads CASSTQGASGANVLTF. The CDR3 nucleotides read TGTGCCAGTAGTACCCAGGGGGCATCGGGGGCCAACGTCCTGACTTTC.

This clone was counted a few times. The chain joins TRBV9 to TRBJ2-1; TRBD2 might be the D (6 bases). From germline, CDR1 is SGDLS and CDR2 YYNGEE. V was cut by 0 bases and J by 8 bases, with 21 bases left in between. The CDR3 consists of 17 residues. The CDR3 here is CASSVATSSGVTYEQFF. CDR3 sequence (DNA): TGTGCCAGCAGCGTAGCTACCTCCTCGGGAGTAACGTATGAGCAGTTCTTC.